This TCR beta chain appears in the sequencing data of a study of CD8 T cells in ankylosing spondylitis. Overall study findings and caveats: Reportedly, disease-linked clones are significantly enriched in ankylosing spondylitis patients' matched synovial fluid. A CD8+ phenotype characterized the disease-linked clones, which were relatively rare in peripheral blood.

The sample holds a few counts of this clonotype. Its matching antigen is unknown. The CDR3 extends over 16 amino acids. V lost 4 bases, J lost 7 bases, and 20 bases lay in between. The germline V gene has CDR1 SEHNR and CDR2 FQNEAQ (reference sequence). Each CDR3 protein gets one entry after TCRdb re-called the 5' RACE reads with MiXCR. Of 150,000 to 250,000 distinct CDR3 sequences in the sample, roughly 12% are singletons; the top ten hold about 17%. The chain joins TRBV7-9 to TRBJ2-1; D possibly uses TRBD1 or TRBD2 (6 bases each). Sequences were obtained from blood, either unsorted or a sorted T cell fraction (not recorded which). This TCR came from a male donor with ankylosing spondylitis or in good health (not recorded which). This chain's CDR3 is CASSSGGRLGWNEQFF. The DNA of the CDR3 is TGTGCCAGCAGCTCCGGGGGCAGATTGGGGTGGAATGAGCAGTTCTTC.